The text below deals with one T cell receptor beta chain. Its antigen is still unknown. Noted time point: persistent/refractory GD, antithyroid drugs over 5 years with positive TRAb. PBMCs provided the RNA from which the TCR library was made. This specimen belongs to a study of regulatory T cells in long-lasting Graves disease. Study findings and constraints: The number of shared public clonotypes was higher in persistent patients (approximately 2,600) than new patients (more than 850). TRBV28 was favored in persistent disease, as were TRBJ1-2 and TRBJ2-5. Persistent Graves' patients showed a TCR diversity that was lower than that of newly diagnosed ones.

Library construction for TCR beta used iRepertoire HTBI primers and Arm-PCR of CDR3 regions. Original analysis: 60 to 65 TRBV and 13 to 15 TRBJ segments were identified across samples. TCRdb processed the multiplex PCR reads anew with MiXCR; each CDR3 protein has one entry. These V and J calls originate from TCRdb's pipeline instead of the authors' own analysis. The data contain over 650,000 distinct CDR3 sequences, approximately 31% of them singletons. J gave up 8 bases and V 4 bases, and 4 bases lay outside the gene matches. This CDR3 has 12 residues. Germline loops: CDR1 SQVTM, CDR2 ANQGSEA. This TCR derives from a female donor with Graves disease. The rearrangement uses TRBV29-1 and TRBJ1-3; 8 nucleotides line up with TRBD1. Specimen: peripheral blood mononuclear cells (PBMCs), collected when the disease was refractory, from a patient treated with antithyroid drugs. As DNA, the CDR3 is TGCAGCGTTGTTCAGGGGGCGGACACCATATATTTT. Protein sequence: CSVVQGADTIYF.